This record concerns one T cell receptor beta chain sequence. Its target is not known. The sample is drawn from a study of beta chain features in type 1 diabetes. Study-level points and caveats: In every one of the four CD4+ subsets, TCRB CDR3s were moderately but significantly shorter in Type 1 diabetes patients. Type 1 diabetes patients had VDJ junctions that carried fewer insertions and more deletions. The similarity of naive, central memory and Treg TCRB repertoires appeared greater among patients than among healthy donors.

Every bit of the isolated RNA underwent reverse transcription, so sequencing read expressed TCRB transcripts. Only in-frame clones appear in the TCRdb table, and some are missing; sequencing was by immunoSEQ multiplex PCR. This sample has fewer than 500,000 clones, with approximately 15% found just once. Once sorted, every population was more than 95% pure. The sample was naive CD4+ T cells from blood. The receptor was isolated from a young man in good health.

The CDR3 DNA is TGTGCCAGCAACCTGATAGCGGGTGGGACAGATACGCAGTATTTT. Translated, it gives CASNLIAGGTDTQYF. J is TRBJ2-3 and V is TRBV28; 7 bases are shared with TRBD2. With V trimmed by 7 bases and J by 3 bases, 10 bases remained unmatched. The CDR3 consists of 15 residues. The germline gives CDR1 MDHEN, CDR2 SYDVKM. Using reference TRBV28 and TRBJ2-3 for the parts outside the CDR3, the full variable domain is DVKVTQSSRYLVKRTGEKVFLECVQDMDHENMFWYRQDPGLGLRLIYFSYDVKMKEKGDIPEGYSVSREKKERFSLILESASTNQTSMYLCASNLIAGGTDTQYFGPGTRLTVL.